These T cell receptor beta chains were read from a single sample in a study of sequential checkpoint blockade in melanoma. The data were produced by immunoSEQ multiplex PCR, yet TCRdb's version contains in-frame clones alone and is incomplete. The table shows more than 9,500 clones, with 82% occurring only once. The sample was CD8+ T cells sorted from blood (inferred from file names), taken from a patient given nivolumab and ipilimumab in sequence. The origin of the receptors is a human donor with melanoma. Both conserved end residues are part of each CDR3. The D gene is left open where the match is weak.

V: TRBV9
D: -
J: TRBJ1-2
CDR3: CASSGDTLNYGYTF
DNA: TGTGCCAGCAGTGGGGACACCCTGAACTATGGCTACACCTTC

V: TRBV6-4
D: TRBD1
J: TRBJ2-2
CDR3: CASSDGTGAGELFF
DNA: TGTGCCAGCAGTGACGGGACAGGGGCCGGGGAGCTGTTTTTT

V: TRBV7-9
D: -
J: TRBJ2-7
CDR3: CASSLFLGEEQYF
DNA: TGTGCCAGCAGCTTATTCTTAGGGGAAGAGCAGTACTTC

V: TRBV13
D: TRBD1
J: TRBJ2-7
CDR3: CASSPTGANEQYF
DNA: TGTGCCAGCAGCCCCACAGGGGCGAACGAGCAGTACTTC

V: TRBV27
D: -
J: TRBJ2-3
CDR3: CASSFKRLGARADTQYF
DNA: TGTGCCAGCAGTTTCAAGCGACTAGGGGCTAGGGCGGATACGCAGTATTTT

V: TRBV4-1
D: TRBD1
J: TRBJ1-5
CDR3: CASSQSTGSGQPQHF
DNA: TGCGCCAGCAGCCAATCGACAGGGTCGGGTCAGCCCCAGCATTTT

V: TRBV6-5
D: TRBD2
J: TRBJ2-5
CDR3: CASSYSPAGGETQYF
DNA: TGTGCCAGCAGTTACTCCCCAGCGGGAGGAGAGACCCAGTACTTC

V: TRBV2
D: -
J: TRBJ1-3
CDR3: CASTAGSSGNTIYF
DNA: TGTGCCAGCACCGCCGGGAGCTCTGGAAACACCATATATTTT

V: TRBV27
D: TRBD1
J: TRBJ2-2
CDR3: CASSLSWTGTGELFF
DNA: TGTGCCAGCAGTTTATCTTGGACAGGGACCGGGGAGCTGTTTTTT

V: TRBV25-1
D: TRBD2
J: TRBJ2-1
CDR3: CASRGSGPSSYNEQFF
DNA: TGTGCCAGCAGGGGTAGCGGGCCAAGCTCCTACAATGAGCAGTTCTTC

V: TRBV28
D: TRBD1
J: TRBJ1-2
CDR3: CASSPRLTGTYGYTF
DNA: TGTGCCAGCAGTCCCCGGCTGACAGGGACCTATGGCTACACCTTC

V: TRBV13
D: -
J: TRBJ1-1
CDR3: CASSLGLGGLAEAFF
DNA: TGTGCCAGCAGCTTAGGTCTCGGGGGATTGGCGGAAGCTTTCTTT

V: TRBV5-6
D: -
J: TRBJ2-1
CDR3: CASSLVGGDEQFF
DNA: TGTGCCAGCAGCTTGGTAGGCGGGGATGAGCAGTTCTTC

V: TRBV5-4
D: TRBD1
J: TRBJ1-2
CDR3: CASSSPGTGDGGYTF
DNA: TGTGCCAGCAGCTCTCCCGGGACAGGGGATGGTGGCTACACCTTC

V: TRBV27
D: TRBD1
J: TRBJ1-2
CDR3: CASSRKGAWDYGYTF
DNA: TGTGCCAGCAGCCGGAAGGGGGCTTGGGATTATGGCTACACCTTC

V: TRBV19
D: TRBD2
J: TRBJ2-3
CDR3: CASSMGLAGGADTQYF
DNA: TGTGCCAGTAGTATGGGACTAGCGGGAGGGGCAGATACGCAGTATTTT

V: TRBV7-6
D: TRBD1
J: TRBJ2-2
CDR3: CASSAGTEGGELFF
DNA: TGTGCCAGCAGCGCCGGGACAGAGGGCGGGGAGCTGTTTTTT

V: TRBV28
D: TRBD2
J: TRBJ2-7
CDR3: CASSSPRALAGSYEQYF
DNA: TGTGCCAGCAGTTCCCCCCGGGCACTAGCGGGCTCCTACGAGCAGTACTTC